Each of the 24 T cell receptor beta chains below was sequenced from the same sample in a study of blood T cell repertoires in COVID-19. Clones were sequenced by immunoSEQ multiplex PCR, and TCRdb holds only the in-frame ones, with some missing. The table lists roughly 43,000 clones, more than 65% of them singletons. The sequencing input was peripheral blood. These receptors came from an older woman with acute or convalescent COVID-19.

V usage is TRBV7-9 and J usage is TRBJ1-5; no reliable D call. V was shortened by 4 bases and J by 6 bases, with 13 bases between the two germline ends. Per the germline V gene, CDR1 is SEHNR and CDR2 is FQNEAQ (reference sequence). There are 14 residues in the CDR3. The CDR3 region has the DNA TGTGCCAGCAGCTCCGAATCCGGCGGTCAGCCCCAGCATTTT. Its protein product is CASSSESGGQPQHF.

The chain carries TRBV5-1 and TRBJ2-2, with 14 bases aligning to TRBD2. J was trimmed by 7 bases and V by 4 bases; bases with no gene match: 6. The germline gives CDR1 SGHRS, CDR2 YFSETQ. CDR3 length equals 16 residues. The CDR3 sequence: CASSPGLAGGIGELFF. In nucleotides, the CDR3 is TGCGCCAGCAGCCCTGGACTAGCGGGAGGAATCGGGGAGCTGTTTTTT. Full variable domain (missing parts from reference TRBV5-1 and TRBJ2-2): KAGVTQTPRYLIKTRGQQVTLSCSPISGHRSVSWYQQTPGQGLQFLFEYFSETQRNKGNFPGRFSGRQFSNSRSEMNVSTLELGDSALYLCASSPGLAGGIGELFFGEGSRLTVL.

V usage is TRBV2 and J usage is TRBJ1-1; D perhaps matches TRBD1 (6 bases). The CDR3 is made up of 15 amino acids. Germline V gives CDR1 SNHLY, CDR2 FYNNEI. V shed 6 bases and J shed 0 bases, with 14 bases lying between them. In nucleotides, the CDR3 is TGTGCCAGCAGGACCAGGGGCCCCATGAACACTGAAGCTTTCTTT. It specifies CASRTRGPMNTEAFF.

V and J are TRBV27 and TRBJ2-3, with a tentative D call TRBD2 (7 bases). The germline V gene has CDR1 MNHEY and CDR2 SMNVEV (reference sequence). Trimming took off 6 bases at V and 3 bases at J, with 19 bases between the two ends. The CDR3 runs to 16 residues. CDR3 sequence (DNA): TGTGCCAGCAGCTTCGGGCGGGGGAGGGGGACAGATACGCAGTATTTT. The encoded protein is CASSFGRGRGTDTQYF.

The rearrangement joins TRBV13 to TRBJ1-2, with 7 bases that match TRBD1. CDR1 and CDR2 from the germline V gene are PRHDT and FYEKMQ (reference sequence). With V trimmed by 6 bases and J by 0 bases, 4 bases remained unmatched. This CDR3 region has 14 residues. DNA for the CDR3: TGTGCCAGCAGTTTGGGACAGTCTAACTATGGCTACACCTTC. Its translation: CASSLGQSNYGYTF.

The gene calls are TRBV12-5 and TRBJ2-3, with D possibly being TRBD1 (6 bases). CDR3 length: 18 residues. Germline loops: CDR1 LGHNT, CDR2 FRNRAP. The V gene lost 6 bases and the J gene lost 1 base, with 23 bases spanning the gap. CDR3 residues: CASGIRGVGSGGTDTQYF. CDR3 DNA: TGTGCTAGTGGAATCAGGGGAGTTGGATCAGGGGGCACAGATACGCAGTATTTT.

The chain combines TRBV24-1 with TRBJ2-5; 8 nucleotides align to TRBD2. Germline V gene lookup returns CDR1 KGHDR and CDR2 SFDVKD. V dropped 2 bases and J dropped 5; count of bases not matched to a gene: 6. The CDR3 sequence is 15 residues long. CDR3 sequence: CATSDSQRELETQYF. CDR3 DNA sequence: TGTGCCACCAGTGATTCCCAGCGGGAGCTCGAGACCCAGTACTTC.

By frequency in the sample, this clone is medium-sized. The CDR3: CSVQGASNEKLFF. The CDR3 DNA reads TGCAGCGTGCAGGGGGCCTCTAATGAAAAACTGTTTTTT. The chain recombines TRBV29-1 with TRBJ1-4; 8 nucleotides line up with TRBD1. The V segment lost 6 bases and the J segment 3 bases; nucleotides outside the gene matches: 3. CDR1 and CDR2 from the germline V gene are SQVTM and ANQGSEA. The CDR3 has 13 amino acids.

V usage is TRBV19 and J usage is TRBJ2-5; 11 nucleotides align to TRBD2. CDR1 LNHDA and CDR2 SQIVND come from the germline V gene (reference sequence). The CDR3 has 16 residues. V was pared by 5 bases and J by 7 bases, with 12 bases of the junction left unmatched. The CDR3 coding sequence is TGTGCCAGTAGTCCTCCGGCTAGCGGGAGGACTGGGACCCAGTACTTC. Translation: CASSPPASGRTGTQYF.

The gene calls are TRBV7-3 and TRBJ1-5; D unresolved. The CDR3 runs 13 residues. CDR1 is SGHTA, CDR2 FQGTGA, per germline. Deletions cut 5 bases from V and 4 bases from J, with 9 bases between. The CDR3 spells CASSPGINQPQHF. In nucleotides, the CDR3 is TGTGCCAGCAGCCCGGGAATTAATCAGCCCCAGCATTTT.

This clone was counted once. CDR3 sequence (DNA): TGTGCCAGTAAAGGGACAGGGGCCGGAGAGACCCAGTACTTC. It translates to CASKGTGAGETQYF. This rearrangement joins TRBV19 to TRBJ2-5; TRBD1 matches at 10 bases. The CDR3 extends over 14 amino acids. CDR1 LNHDA and CDR2 SQIVND come from the germline V gene (reference sequence). The V segment lost 7 bases and the J segment 4 bases; nucleotides outside the gene matches: 6.

This clone has a handful of counts. This chain connects TRBV18 to TRBJ1-2; perhaps TRBD1 as D (5 bases). CDR1 KGHSH and CDR2 LQKENI come from the germline V gene. This CDR3 has 17 amino acids. The V end was cut by 1 base, the J end by 7 bases, with 22 bases between. CDR3 loop: CASSPQKKTGGGIGYTF. Here the CDR3 DNA reads TGTGCCAGCTCACCACAGAAAAAAACAGGTGGCGGGATTGGCTACACCTTC.

The chain couples TRBV19 to TRBJ1-2; D may be TRBD1 (6 bases). The V end was cut by 7 bases, the J end by 7 bases, with 13 bases between. There are 12 residues in the CDR3. Per germline, CDR1 LNHDA and CDR2 SQIVND (reference sequence). The CDR3 loop reads CASKTGLSGYTF. In nucleotides, the CDR3 is TGTGCCAGTAAAACAGGGTTGTCTGGCTACACCTTC.

This clone showed up just once. The CDR3 DNA follows: TGCAGCGGACTGGACAGGGGCATGAACACTGAAGCTTTCTTT. This encodes CSGLDRGMNTEAFF. The chain is built from TRBV29-1 and TRBJ1-1; the match to TRBD1 covers 9 bases. Germline values: CDR1 SQVTM, CDR2 ANQGSEA. CDR3 length: 14 amino acids. Trimming at V came to 7 bases and at J to 0 bases, leaving 6 bases not matched to a gene.

The CDR3 sequence is CASSLSRWDEKLFF. DNA of the CDR3: TGCGCCAGCAGCTTATCCAGGTGGGATGAAAAACTGTTTTTT. The rearrangement uses TRBV5-1 and TRBJ1-4; D is uncertain. The CDR3 loop spans 14 amino acids. The germline V gene has CDR1 SGHRS and CDR2 YFSETQ. V lost 2 bases and J lost 6, with 11 bases in between.

This rearrangement joins TRBV19 to TRBJ2-5, with D maybe TRBD1 (5 bases). V lost 5 bases to trimming and J lost 3 bases, with 10 bases between them. This CDR3 has 13 residues. Germline V gene sequence: CDR1 LNHDA, CDR2 SQIVND (reference sequence). CDR3 loop: CASSDRQKETQYF. CDR3 nucleotides: TGTGCCAGTAGTGATCGACAGAAAGAGACCCAGTACTTC. The full variable domain, completed using reference TRBV19 and TRBJ2-5, is DGGITQSPKYLFRKEGQNVTLSCEQNLNHDAMYWYRQDPGQGLRLIYYSQIVNDFQKGDIAEGYSVSREKKESFPLTVTSAQKNPTAFYLCASSDRQKETQYFGPGTRLLVL.

This chain connects TRBV3-1 (or the pseudogene TRBV3-2) to TRBJ2-3; D gene unclear. Trimming stripped 4 bases from V and 5 bases from J, with 7 bases between. Looked up from germline, CDR1 is LGHDT and CDR2 is YNNKEL (reference sequence). The CDR3 has 12 amino acids. CDR3 in amino acids: CASSRVRDTQYF. The CDR3 nucleotides are TGTGCCAGCAGCCGTGTGAGAGATACGCAGTATTTT.

The chain uses TRBV11-2 and TRBJ1-4; no clear D gene. The V gene's germline CDR1 is SGHAT and CDR2 FQNNGV. The CDR3 consists of 11 residues. V lost 5 bases, J lost 11 bases, and 9 bases lay in between. The DNA for the CDR3 is TGTGCCAGCAGCCAAAACGGGAAACTGTTTTTT. This codes for CASSQNGKLFF.

The chain recombines TRBV6-5 with TRBJ2-1; D gene ambiguous. The CDR3 is made up of 13 amino acids. CDR1 is MNHEY, CDR2 SVGAGI, per germline. V lost 7 bases and J 0 bases, leaving 7 bases between the germline ends. Here the CDR3 reads CASNLLSYNEQFF. In DNA, the CDR3 is TGTGCCAGCAATCTTCTCTCCTACAATGAGCAGTTCTTC.

The V call is TRBV5-1, the J call TRBJ2-5, with 8 bases lining up with TRBD2. The CDR3 contains 15 residues. Unmatched junction bases numbered 10, after V lost 5 bases and J lost 4 bases. The V gene's germline CDR1 is SGHRS and CDR2 YFSETQ. CDR3 loop: CASSFTIAGIETQYF. DNA of the CDR3: TGCGCCAGCAGTTTCACCATAGCGGGGATAGAGACCCAGTACTTC.

In its sample, this clone was seen once. V and J are TRBV29-1 and TRBJ2-1; 9 nucleotides align to TRBD2. After removal of 5 bases from V and 6 bases from J, the junction contained 8 bases not matched to a gene. The CDR3 length is 14 residues. CDR1 and CDR2 (germline): SQVTM, ANQGSEA. The CDR3 spells CSVSRAGGRNEQFF. The CDR3 bases are TGCAGCGTTTCAAGGGCGGGAGGGCGCAATGAGCAGTTCTTC.

The J gene is TRBJ1-2, the V gene TRBV27; 7 nucleotides line up with TRBD1. Germline CDR1 reads MNHEY; CDR2 reads SMNVEV (reference sequence). This CDR3 contains 15 residues. V lost 3 bases and J lost 7; bases outside the gene matches: 11. The CDR3: CASSFTGAVSSGYTF. As DNA, the CDR3 is TGTGCCAGCAGTTTCACAGGGGCAGTGTCTTCTGGCTACACCTTC.

This rearrangement joins TRBV19 to TRBJ2-3; the match to TRBD2 covers 13 bases. The CDR3 covers 19 residues. Trimming took 0 bases from V and 0 from J; bases not matched to a gene: 6. Germline V gives CDR1 LNHDA, CDR2 SQIVND (reference sequence). The chain's CDR3 is CASSIEGTSGIWSTDTQYF. In nucleotides, the CDR3 is TGTGCCAGTAGTATAGAGGGGACTAGCGGGATTTGGAGCACAGATACGCAGTATTTT.

The rearrangement joins TRBV5-1 to TRBJ2-1; TRBD1 is a possible D gene (6 bases). This CDR3 contains 14 residues. Trimming shortened V by 3 bases and J by 3 bases, and 10 bases separated the two germline ends. The germline V gene encodes CDR1 SGHRS and CDR2 YFSETQ. In DNA form, the CDR3 reads TGCGCCAGCAGCTCGGACAGCGTCTACAATGAGCAGTTCTTC. This encodes CASSSDSVYNEQFF. The full variable domain, rest sourced from reference TRBV5-1 and TRBJ2-1, is KAGVTQTPRYLIKTRGQQVTLSCSPISGHRSVSWYQQTPGQGLQFLFEYFSETQRNKGNFPGRFSGRQFSNSRSEMNVSTLELGDSALYLCASSSDSVYNEQFFGPGTRLTVL.